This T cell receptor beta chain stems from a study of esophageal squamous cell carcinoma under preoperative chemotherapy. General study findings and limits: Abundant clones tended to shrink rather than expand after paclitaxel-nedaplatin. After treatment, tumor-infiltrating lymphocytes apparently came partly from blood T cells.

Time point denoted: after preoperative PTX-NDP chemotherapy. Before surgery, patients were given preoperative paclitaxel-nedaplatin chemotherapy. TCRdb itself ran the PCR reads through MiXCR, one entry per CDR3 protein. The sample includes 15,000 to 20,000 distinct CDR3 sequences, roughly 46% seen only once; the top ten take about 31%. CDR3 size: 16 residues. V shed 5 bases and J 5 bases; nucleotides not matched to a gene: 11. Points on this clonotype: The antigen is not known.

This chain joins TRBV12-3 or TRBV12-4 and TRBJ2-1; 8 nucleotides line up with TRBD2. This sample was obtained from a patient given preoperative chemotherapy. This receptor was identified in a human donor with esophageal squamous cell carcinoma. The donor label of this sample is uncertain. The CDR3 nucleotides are TGTGCCAGCAGTCCCGGTGGAGCGGGAGTCGACAATGAGCAGTTCTTC. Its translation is CASSPGGAGVDNEQFF.